The present T cell receptor beta chain was sequenced within a study of Ad26.COV2.S vaccination and SARS-CoV-2 variants (dated by TCRdb to the early 2020s). A note on the overall study: TCRbeta repertoire sequencing was used to assess the specificity and breadth of SARS-CoV-2-reactive T cell receptors after Ad26.COV2.S vaccination. A total of approximately 30 samples were included in the TCR-sequenced set, comprising around 20 Ad26.COV2.S vaccine recipients, 5 placebo recipients and 8 SARS-CoV-2 convalescent individuals. Broader findings and caveats from the paper: Non-spike TCR breadth was comparable between vaccine and placebo recipients, consistent with the vaccine containing only spike. Ad26.COV2.S recipients had higher spike-specific TCR breadth than placebo recipients (P = 0.0014). According to the authors, total T cell responses may have been underestimated by the TCR breadth and depth analyses. After vaccination, substantial breadth of spike-specific CD8+ and CD4+ T cell responses was reported.

Counted from cysteine to phenylalanine, this CDR3 has 14 amino acids. Just CDR3 DNA is preserved here, 42 bases in frame from base 1. The junction carries 12 bases between V and J, which are trimmed by 3 bases and 4 bases respectively. Looking up the germline V gene yields CDR1 MDHEN and CDR2 SYDVKM. Taken with the paper, the label for time point translates to: individuals recovered from natural SARS-CoV-2 infection. TCRbeta CDR3 regions were sequenced with the immunoSEQ Assay. After extraction, genomic DNA underwent amplification by bias-controlled multiplex PCR, followed by high-throughput sequencing. The authors' analysis ran thus. To quantify the absolute abundance of each unique TCRbeta CDR3 region, sequences were collapsed and filtered. Usable DNA was measured by amplifying reference genes present in all nucleated cells, and TCRbeta template counts were normalized to that usable DNA to estimate T cell fraction. Repertoire TCRs were annotated as SARS-CoV-2-specific when V gene, CDR3 amino acid sequence and J gene were exactly matched to a known reactive TCR set. The reference SARS-CoV-2 TCR set came from MIRA and was filtered for enrichment in COVID-19-positive ImmuneCODE repertoires, removing public or cross-reactive TCRs. Drawing on the MIRA antigens, annotated TCRs were analysed further at the level of specific ORF or position within ORF. Breadth was defined as annotated unique rearrangements over total unique productive rearrangements; depth was the summed frequency of those rearrangements. Two-sided Wilcoxon rank-sum tests were used to compare TCR breadth between groups. TCRdb retrieved this table from immuneACCESS and kept in-frame rearrangements only. Not all clones are present; in checked studies, unresolved V genes account for under half, and no reason is known for the remainder. The V and J calls and the clone size are those of that table, but D and trimming were determined from the DNA. This sample lists over 90,000 clones; around 82% were detected once. Of the sample, 17% is held by the ten largest clones.

Concerning this clone: Its antigen target is currently unknown. Base qualities are not at hand, and no much larger clone is one base apart.

This specimen was peripheral blood, taken after recovery from COVID-19. The chain employs TRBV28 and TRBJ1-1; there is no confident call for the D gene. This clonotype was sampled from a human donor who had recovered from COVID-19. CDR3 region: CASSLREKSTEAFF. The DNA reads as follows: TGTGCCAGCAGTTTGAGGGAAAAAAGCACTGAAGCTTTCTTT.